This record covers a single TCR beta chain. It lacks a known antigen. Base qualities are not at hand, and no much larger clone is one base apart. Using the deep immunoSEQ assay, multiplex PCR amplified TCR CDR3 regions from genomic DNA. For each cell subset, the extracted genomic DNA was distributed evenly across all wells of several immunoSEQ 96-well plates, and each plate served as one replicate. For sorted subsets, roughly 190 ng of genomic DNA, equivalent to around 31,000 T cell genomes, went into each replicate PCR. Purified libraries were measured with a Qubit 3.0 fluorometer, size-checked on a Bioanalyzer 2100, and measured again with the KAPA Library Quantification kit. Every immunoSEQ 96-well plate was sequenced on a separate single-read 150-cycle Illumina NextSeq 550 flow cell. Turning to the authors' computational methods: Because the immunoSEQ output included only junctional sequences and no quality scores, the filtering could not be the same as the filtering used for full-length reads. To assign V/J genes and CDR3, sequences were annotated using PyIR, a Python wrapper for IgBLAST v1.9, with IMGT germline references. Reads were removed for weak V/J assignments (E-value above 1e-6), missing CDR3, stop codons, out-of-frame junctions, or ambiguous translated residues. A V3J clonotype was defined by an identical inferred V gene, J gene, and CDR3 amino acid sequence. Percentage overlap between repertoires was calculated by dividing the number of shared unique clonotypes by the size of the smaller repertoire. Three approaches were used to assess repertoire richness: RTK rarefaction, the Chao1 estimator, and Recon v2.1 estimates of unobserved clonotypes. Generation probabilities for all TCRbeta clonotypes obtained by the gDNA method from a handful of donors were computed using OLGA. This immuneACCESS table, as held by TCRdb, lists in-frame sequences with V and J called but not all clones. Of the missing ones, under half trace to an unresolved V gene in checked studies; the others have no known cause. The D gene and trimming were derived from the DNA, and the V and J assignments and clone size from that table. This sample lists approximately 2,200,000 clones; under 95% were detected once. Jointly, the top ten make up under 2% of the sample.

For the CD8 naive samples, CD45RO-negative cells were positively selected for CCR7, yielding a CD45RA+CCR7+ population from which TemRA cells were excluded. The donors were healthy, HIV-negative adults who had no recently reported acute infections or vaccinations. Every donor was a Caucasian adult living in Nashville, Tennessee, USA. After blood collection by leukapheresis, PBMCs were isolated using Ficoll-Histopaque density gradient centrifugation and then cryopreserved in the vapor phase of liquid nitrogen. Analytical flow cytometry was used to check the purity and quantity of each magnetically sorted T cell population. Each sorted fraction had its genomic DNA isolated and then quantified by UV absorbance on a Nanodrop 2000c. This record comes from a study of shared clonotypes between healthy human individuals (TCRdb year 2020). With regard to the full study: The cohort comprised a couple of women and a few men aged 18 to 49 years. To estimate repertoire size and how much clonotypes are shared between individuals, the study performed deep sequencing of blood TCR repertoires from a handful of healthy adults. Per donor, three plates each were used for CD4 naive and CD4 memory, two for CD8 naive, and one for CD8 memory. Different laboratories and diverse techniques were used to prepare libraries and sequence TCR repertoires, to increase sequencing depth and limit assay-specific biases. Between about 0.8 and 9 billion PBMCs per donor were obtained by leukapheresis. Study-level results and caveats: Larger estimated clonotype richness was generally found for naive subsets than for memory subsets. Only blood was sampled, and tissue TCR repertoires likely differ from those in blood. Based on pairwise subsampling, the degree of clonotype sharing among donors was expected to be affected by sequencing depth. Sharing across four donors was observed for around 4.8% of naive CD4, less than 4% of naive CD8, 2% to 2.5% of memory CD4, and about 0.39% of memory CD8 clonotypes. The genetic and exposure-history diversity represented was limited by the small number of donors. Even with the large sequencing depth, rarefaction of the sorted-subset datasets indicated that sequencing was incomplete. Higher generation probabilities were observed for clonotypes shared by all four sorted-subset donors than for non-shared clonotypes.

Counted from cysteine to phenylalanine, this CDR3 has 13 amino acids. The only DNA kept is the CDR3, 39 bases in frame from the first base. Reading the germline V gene (reference sequence) gives CDR1 MNHEY and CDR2 SMNVEV. Between the V and J ends, shortened by 8 bases and 2 bases respectively, the junction contains 12 bases. This chain joins TRBV27 to TRBJ1-2; the D gene is unclear. Sequenced material: naive CD8+ T cells from PBMCs. Reading the label with the study, this specimen's cell subset or site is: CD45RA+CCR7+. The origin of this receptor is a young man in good health. Some clones in this sample may be carry-over from other donors' samples. DNA sequence: TGTGCCAGCTCAGTCGGACCCAACTATGGCTACACCTTC. This is translated as CASSVGPNYGYTF.